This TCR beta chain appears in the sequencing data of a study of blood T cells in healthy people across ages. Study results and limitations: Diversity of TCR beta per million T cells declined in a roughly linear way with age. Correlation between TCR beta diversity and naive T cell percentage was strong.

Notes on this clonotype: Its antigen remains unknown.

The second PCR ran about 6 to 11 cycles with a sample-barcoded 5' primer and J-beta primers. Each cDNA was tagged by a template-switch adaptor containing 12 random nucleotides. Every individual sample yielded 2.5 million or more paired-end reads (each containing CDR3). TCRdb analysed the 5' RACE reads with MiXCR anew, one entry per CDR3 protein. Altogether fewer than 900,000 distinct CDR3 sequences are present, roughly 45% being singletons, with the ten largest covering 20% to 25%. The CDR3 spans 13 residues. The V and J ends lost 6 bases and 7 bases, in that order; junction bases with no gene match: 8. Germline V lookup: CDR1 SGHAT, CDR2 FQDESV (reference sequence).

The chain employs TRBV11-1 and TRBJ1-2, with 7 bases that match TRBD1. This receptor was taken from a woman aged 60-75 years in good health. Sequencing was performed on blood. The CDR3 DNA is TGTGCCAGCAGTCACACAGGGGCAGGTGGCTACACCTTC. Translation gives CASSHTGAGGYTF.